These T cell receptor beta chains were read from a single sample in a study of CD8 T cells in Susac syndrome. TCRdb reanalysed the immunoSEQ multiplex PCR reads using MiXCR and keeps one entry per CDR3 protein. The data show about 120,000 distinct CDR3 sequences, 96% seen once. Input material: CD4+ T cells from PBMCs. These receptors all come from a human donor with Susac syndrome. CDR3s include the opening cysteine and the closing phenylalanine or tryptophan. D genes are given only for firm matches. Clone size, where shown, is once, few, many, or a class for clones that have expanded.

J gene,V gene,D gene,clone size,CDR3 protein,CDR3 DNA
TRBJ2-6,TRBV5-1,NA,NA,CASSFSLGGANVLTF,TGCGCCAGCAGCTTTAGCCTAGGGGGGGCCAACGTCCTGACTTTC
TRBJ2-5,TRBV5-1,NA,NA,CASSLEVAGTQYF,TGCGCCAGCAGCTTGGAGGTGGCGGGGACCCAGTACTTC
TRBJ2-1,TRBV24-1,NA,NA,CATSDGGSYNEQFF,TGTGCCACCAGTGATGGGGGGTCCTACAATGAGCAGTTCTTC
TRBJ2-2,TRBV19,NA,NA,CASSMFIQGTGELFF,TGTGCCAGTAGTATGTTCATCCAGGGAACCGGGGAGCTGTTTTTT
TRBJ2-1,TRBV29-1,TRBD2,NA,CSVYELAGGPEGMDEQFF,TGCAGCGTGTATGAGCTAGCGGGAGGGCCTGAGGGGATGGATGAGCAGTTCTTC
TRBJ2-5,TRBV28,NA,NA,CATAEETQYF,TGTGCCACCGCAGAAGAGACCCAGTACTTC
TRBJ2-6,TRBV10-3,NA,NA,CAISESRGGSGANVLTF,TGTGCCATCAGTGAGTCGAGGGGGGGGTCTGGGGCCAACGTCCTGACTTTC
TRBJ2-1,TRBV20-1,TRBD2,NA,CSAMGLAGSNEQFF,TGCAGTGCTATGGGACTAGCGGGGTCCAATGAGCAGTTCTTC
TRBJ2-1,TRBV5-1,TRBD1,NA,CASSPGQGGYNEQFF,TGCGCCAGCAGCCCAGGACAGGGAGGCTACAATGAGCAGTTCTTC
TRBJ1-2,TRBV7-8,NA,NA,CASSLGQGLSLGYTF,TGTGCCAGCAGCTTAGGGCAGGGGCTTAGTCTTGGCTACACCTTC
TRBJ2-5,TRBV20-1,TRBD2,NA,CSAAPWTSGSEETQYF,TGCAGTGCTGCCCCTTGGACTAGCGGGAGTGAGGAGACCCAGTACTTC
TRBJ2-5,TRBV18,NA,NA,CASSPPIEETQYF,TGTGCCAGCTCACCACCTATCGAAGAGACCCAGTACTTC
TRBJ1-5,TRBV6-6,NA,NA,CASSSRPVDSNQPQHF,TGTGCCAGCAGTTCGCGACCAGTGGATAGCAATCAGCCCCAGCATTTT
TRBJ1-5,TRBV7-2,TRBD1,NA,CASSRQGHQPQHF,TGTGCCAGCAGCCGACAGGGACATCAGCCCCAGCATTTT
TRBJ2-7,TRBV10-3,NA,NA,CASKDREQYF,TGTGCCAGTAAAGATCGCGAGCAGTACTTC
TRBJ2-3,TRBV20-1,NA,NA,CSASGPPDTQYF,TGCAGTGCTAGCGGCCCCCCAGATACGCAGTATTTT
TRBJ2-3,TRBV18,NA,NA,CASSPSEGRGDTQYF,TGTGCCAGCTCACCGTCTGAGGGCCGGGGAGATACGCAGTATTTT
TRBJ2-1,TRBV20-1,NA,NA,CSASPERAGQFF,TGCAGTGCTAGTCCCGAGAGGGCGGGGCAGTTCTTC
TRBJ2-3,TRBV12-3/TRBV12-4,NA,NA,CASSFVAGTDTQYF,TGTGCCAGCAGTTTTGTGGCGGGAACAGATACGCAGTATTTT
TRBJ2-1,TRBV2,NA,NA,CASNEPQGSKFF,TGTGCCAGCAATGAGCCGCAAGGGAGCAAGTTCTTC
TRBJ2-3,TRBV7-9,NA,once,CASSPGLGTSTDTQYF,TGTGCCAGCAGCCCGGGCCTAGGAACGAGCACAGATACGCAGTATTTT
TRBJ1-2,TRBV3-1,NA,NA,CASSHSYQGPYGYTF,TGTGCCAGCAGCCATTCATACCAGGGTCCTTATGGCTACACCTTC
TRBJ2-7,TRBV7-8,TRBD1,NA,CASSLGTGATYEQYF,TGTGCCAGCAGCTTGGGGACAGGGGCCACCTACGAGCAGTACTTC
TRBJ2-5,TRBV28,NA,NA,CASSPLRGDETQYF,TGTGCCAGCAGTCCGCTCAGGGGAGACGAGACCCAGTACTTC
TRBJ2-3,TRBV28,NA,once,CASRLGDTQYF,TGTGCCAGCCGCCTGGGAGATACGCAGTATTTT
TRBJ1-5,TRBV25-1,NA,NA,CASSDGRGNQPQHF,TGTGCCAGCAGTGATGGTAGGGGCAATCAGCCCCAGCATTTT
TRBJ2-2,TRBV30,NA,NA,CAWRPENTGELFF,TGTGCCTGGAGGCCGGAGAACACCGGGGAGCTGTTTTTT
TRBJ1-4,TRBV14,NA,NA,CASSLGRPNEKLFF,TGTGCCAGCAGCCTGGGACGGCCTAATGAAAAACTGTTTTTT
TRBJ2-5,TRBV5-4,NA,NA,CASGKPQETQYF,TGTGCCAGCGGTAAACCTCAGGAGACCCAGTACTTC
TRBJ1-5,TRBV20-1,TRBD1,NA,CSAWTGRSNQPQHF,TGCAGTGCTTGGACAGGGAGAAGCAATCAGCCCCAGCATTTT
TRBJ2-7,TRBV14,TRBD1,once,CASSQTGVPSYEQYF,TGTGCCAGCAGCCAAACAGGGGTACCCTCCTACGAGCAGTACTTC
TRBJ2-1,TRBV12-3/TRBV12-4,NA,NA,CASEAYGTGAKEQFF,TGTGCCAGCGAGGCATATGGGACTGGGGCTAAGGAGCAGTTCTTC
TRBJ2-5,TRBV9,NA,NA,CASSVVGSGETQYF,TGTGCCAGCAGCGTAGTAGGGAGTGGAGAGACCCAGTACTTC
TRBJ2-7,TRBV3-1,NA,NA,CASSHLGGPSYEQYF,TGTGCCAGCAGCCACCTTGGCGGGCCCTCCTACGAGCAGTACTTC
TRBJ1-1,TRBV29-1,NA,once,CSAKNRVADTEAFF,TGCAGCGCGAAAAACAGGGTGGCGGACACTGAAGCTTTCTTT
TRBJ2-6,TRBV20-1,NA,NA,CSARVGSSGANVLTF,TGCAGTGCTAGAGTCGGGAGCTCTGGGGCCAACGTCCTGACTTTC
TRBJ2-7,TRBV10-3,NA,NA,CAITEGSAEQYF,TGTGCCATCACCGAAGGTAGCGCGGAGCAGTACTTC
TRBJ1-5,TRBV20-1,NA,NA,CSASGQPQHF,TGCAGTGCCAGTGGGCAGCCCCAGCATTTT
TRBJ2-1,TRBV5-1,NA,once,CASSPPSAGWVNEQFF,TGCGCCAGCAGCCCTCCCTCTGCGGGATGGGTCAATGAGCAGTTCTTC
TRBJ2-1,TRBV30,TRBD2,NA,CAWNRLARNEQFF,TGTGCCTGGAATAGACTAGCTAGGAATGAGCAGTTCTTC
TRBJ2-7,TRBV29-1,TRBD2,NA,CSVERGGTYEQYF,TGCAGCGTTGAACGGGGGGGTACCTACGAGCAGTACTTC
TRBJ2-3,TRBV30,NA,NA,CAWSRQRSTDTQYF,TGTGCCTGGAGTAGGCAGAGAAGCACAGATACGCAGTATTTT
TRBJ2-7,TRBV28,TRBD2,NA,CASSPGPGRADEQYF,TGTGCCAGCAGTCCGGGTCCGGGGAGGGCCGACGAGCAGTACTTC
TRBJ2-7,TRBV30,NA,NA,CAWEGTGSYEQYF,TGTGCCTGGGAAGGGACGGGCTCCTACGAGCAGTACTTC
TRBJ2-5,TRBV20-1,NA,NA,CSAPGSTGSQYF,TGCAGTGCTCCGGGATCTACCGGGTCCCAGTACTTC
TRBJ2-3,TRBV9,TRBD2,NA,CASSPIGTRGDTQYF,TGTGCCAGCAGCCCAATAGGGACTAGGGGAGATACGCAGTATTTT